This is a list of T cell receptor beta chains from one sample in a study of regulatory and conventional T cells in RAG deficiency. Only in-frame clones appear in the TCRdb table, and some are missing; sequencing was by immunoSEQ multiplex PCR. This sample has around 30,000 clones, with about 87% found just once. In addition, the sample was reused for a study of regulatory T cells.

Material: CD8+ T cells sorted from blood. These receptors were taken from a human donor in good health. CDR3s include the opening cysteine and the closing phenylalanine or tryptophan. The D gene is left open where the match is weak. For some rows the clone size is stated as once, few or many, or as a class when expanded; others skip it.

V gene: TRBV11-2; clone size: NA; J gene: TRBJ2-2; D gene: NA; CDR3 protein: CASSWNMNTGELFF; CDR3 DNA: TGTGCCAGCAGCTGGAACATGAACACCGGGGAGCTGTTTTTT
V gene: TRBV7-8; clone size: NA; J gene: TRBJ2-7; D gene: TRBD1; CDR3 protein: CASSQAGTVSLEQYF; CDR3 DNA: TGTGCCAGCAGCCAAGCCGGGACAGTTTCTTTAGAGCAGTACTTC
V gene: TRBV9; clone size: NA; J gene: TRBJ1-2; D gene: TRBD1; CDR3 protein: CASSVSPIPQGDNYGYTF; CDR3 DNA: TGTGCCAGCAGCGTCTCGCCGATTCCACAGGGGGACAACTATGGCTACACCTTC
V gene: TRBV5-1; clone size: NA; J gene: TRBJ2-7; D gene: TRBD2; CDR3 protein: CASSPRGVYDEQYF; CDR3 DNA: TGCGCCAGCAGCCCGCGGGGGGTGTACGACGAGCAGTACTTC
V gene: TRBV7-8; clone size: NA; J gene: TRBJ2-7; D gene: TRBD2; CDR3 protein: CASSFSGAYEQYF; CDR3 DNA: TGTGCCAGCAGCTTTAGCGGGGCCTACGAGCAGTACTTC
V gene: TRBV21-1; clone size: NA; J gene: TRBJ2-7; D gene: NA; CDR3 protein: CASSKALYGEGDLYEQYF; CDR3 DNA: TGTGCCAGCAGCAAAGCGCTGTACGGGGAGGGGGACCTCTACGAGCAGTACTTC
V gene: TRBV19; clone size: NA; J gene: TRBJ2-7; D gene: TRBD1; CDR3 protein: CASSMGLTGDSYEQYF; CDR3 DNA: TGTGCCAGTAGTATGGGCTTGACAGGGGACTCCTACGAGCAGTACTTC
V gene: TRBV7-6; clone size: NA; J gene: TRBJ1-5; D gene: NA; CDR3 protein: CASSLKGPNQPQHF; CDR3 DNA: TGTGCCAGCAGCTTGAAAGGTCCGAATCAGCCCCAGCATTTT
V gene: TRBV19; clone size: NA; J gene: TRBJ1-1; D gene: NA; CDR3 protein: CASSSWASAEAFF; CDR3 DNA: TGTGCCAGTAGTAGTTGGGCCAGCGCTGAAGCTTTCTTT
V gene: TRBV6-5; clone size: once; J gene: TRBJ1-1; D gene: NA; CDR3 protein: CASEGGTEAFF; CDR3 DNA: TGTGCCAGCGAAGGGGGCACTGAAGCTTTCTTT
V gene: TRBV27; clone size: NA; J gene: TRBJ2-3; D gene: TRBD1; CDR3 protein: CASSSRQGSTDTQYF; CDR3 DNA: TGTGCCAGCAGTTCCCGACAGGGGAGCACAGATACGCAGTATTTT
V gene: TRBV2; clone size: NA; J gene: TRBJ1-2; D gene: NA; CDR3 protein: CASSETVQHYGYTF; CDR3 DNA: TGTGCCAGCAGTGAAACAGTACAGCACTATGGCTACACCTTC
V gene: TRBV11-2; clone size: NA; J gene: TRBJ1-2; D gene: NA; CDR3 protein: CASSLVPWGDDGYTF; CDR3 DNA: TGTGCCAGCAGCTTAGTTCCCTGGGGGGACGATGGCTACACCTTC
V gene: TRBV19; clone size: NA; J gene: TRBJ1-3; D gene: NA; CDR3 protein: CASSIDLKVFSGNTIYF; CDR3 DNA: TGTGCCAGTAGTATAGATCTGAAGGTTTTCTCTGGAAACACCATATATTTT
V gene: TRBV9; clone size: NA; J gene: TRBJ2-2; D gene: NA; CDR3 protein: CASSKTANTGELFF; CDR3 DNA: TGTGCCAGCAGCAAAACAGCGAACACCGGGGAGCTGTTTTTT
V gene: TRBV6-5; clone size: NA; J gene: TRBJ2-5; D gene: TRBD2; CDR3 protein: CASSQSGGAAETQYF; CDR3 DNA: TGTGCCAGCAGTCAAAGCGGGGGGGCCGCAGAGACCCAGTACTTC
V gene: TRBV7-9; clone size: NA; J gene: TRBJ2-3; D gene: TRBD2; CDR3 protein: CASSSRRASGSDTDTQYF; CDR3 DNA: TGTGCCAGCAGCTCTCGGAGAGCTAGCGGGTCTGACACAGATACGCAGTATTTT
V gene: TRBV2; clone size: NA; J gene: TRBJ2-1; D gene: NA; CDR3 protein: CASRDLGLNEQFF; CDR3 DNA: TGTGCCAGCAGGGACTTGGGCCTAAATGAGCAGTTCTTC
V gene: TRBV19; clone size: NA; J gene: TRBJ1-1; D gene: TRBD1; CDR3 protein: CASSSDRGRNTEAFF; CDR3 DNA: TGTGCCAGTAGTTCCGACAGGGGGCGGAACACTGAAGCTTTCTTT
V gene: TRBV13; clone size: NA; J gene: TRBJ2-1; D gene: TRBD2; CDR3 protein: CASSLGLAGESSYNEQFF; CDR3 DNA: TGTGCCAGCAGCTTAGGGCTAGCGGGAGAGAGCTCCTACAATGAGCAGTTCTTC
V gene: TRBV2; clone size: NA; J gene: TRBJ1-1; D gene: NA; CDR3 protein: CASSEGLRGWTEAFF; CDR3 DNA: TGTGCCAGCAGTGAAGGCCTCAGGGGTTGGACTGAAGCTTTCTTT
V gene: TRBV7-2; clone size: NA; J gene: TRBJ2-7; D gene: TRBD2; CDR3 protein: CASGLTSDYEQYF; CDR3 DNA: TGTGCCAGCGGATTGACTAGCGACTACGAGCAGTACTTC
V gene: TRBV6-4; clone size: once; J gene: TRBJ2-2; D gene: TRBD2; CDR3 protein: CASSERGDTGELFF; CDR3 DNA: TGTGCCAGCAGTGAGCGGGGGGACACCGGGGAGCTGTTTTTT
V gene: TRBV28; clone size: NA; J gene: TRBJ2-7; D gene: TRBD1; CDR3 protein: CASSQGVRYEQYF; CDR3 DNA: TGTGCCAGCAGTCAGGGGGTAAGGTACGAGCAGTACTTC
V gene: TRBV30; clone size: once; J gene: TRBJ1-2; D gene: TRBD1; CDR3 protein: CAWSSTGDGHTF; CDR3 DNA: TGTGCCTGGAGTTCGACAGGGGACGGCCACACCTTC
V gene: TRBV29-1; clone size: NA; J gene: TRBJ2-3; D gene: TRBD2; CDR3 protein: CSVERNAGEWADTQYF; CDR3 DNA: TGCAGCGTTGAGAGAAATGCGGGAGAATGGGCAGATACGCAGTATTTT
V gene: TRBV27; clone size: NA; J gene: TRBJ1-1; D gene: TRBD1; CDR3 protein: CASSVDRVGTEAFF; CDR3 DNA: TGTGCCAGCAGTGTTGACAGGGTTGGTACTGAAGCTTTCTTT
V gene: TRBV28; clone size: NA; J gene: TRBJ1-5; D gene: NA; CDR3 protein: CASSSLWGQVINQPQHF; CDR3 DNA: TGTGCCAGCAGTTCCTTGTGGGGTCAGGTAATCAATCAGCCCCAGCATTTT
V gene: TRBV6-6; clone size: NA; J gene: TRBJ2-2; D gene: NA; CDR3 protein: CASSGPSTGELFF; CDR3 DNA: TGTGCCAGCAGTGGCCCGAGCACCGGGGAGCTGTTTTTT
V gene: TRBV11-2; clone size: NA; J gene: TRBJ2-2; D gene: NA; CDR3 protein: CASSLANPLTGEPFF; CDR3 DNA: TGTGCCAGCAGCTTAGCAAATCCTTTGACCGGGGAGCCGTTTTTT
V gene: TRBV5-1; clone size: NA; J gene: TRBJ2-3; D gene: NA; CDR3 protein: CASSLGDTQYF; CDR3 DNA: TGCGCCAGCAGCCTGGGAGATACGCAGTATTTT
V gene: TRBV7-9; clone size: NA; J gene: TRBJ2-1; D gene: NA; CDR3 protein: CASSLVGRDNEQFF; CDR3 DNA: TGTGCCAGCAGCTTAGTTGGGAGAGACAATGAGCAGTTCTTC
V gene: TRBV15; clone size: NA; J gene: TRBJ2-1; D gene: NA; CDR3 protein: CATSRVSYNEQFF; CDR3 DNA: TGTGCCACCAGCAGGGTCTCCTACAATGAGCAGTTCTTC
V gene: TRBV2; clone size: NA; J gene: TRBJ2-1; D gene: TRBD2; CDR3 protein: CASSGGLAGGVGNEQFF; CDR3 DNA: TGTGCCAGCAGTGGGGGACTAGCGGGGGGAGTTGGCAATGAGCAGTTCTTC
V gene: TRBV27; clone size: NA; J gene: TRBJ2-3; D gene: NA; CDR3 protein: CASSLGSGTDTQYF; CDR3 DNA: TGTGCCAGCAGTTTAGGTTCGGGCACAGATACGCAGTATTTT
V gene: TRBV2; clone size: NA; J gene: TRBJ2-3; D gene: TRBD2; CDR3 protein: CASNLLAGGEGTDTQYF; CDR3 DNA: TGTGCCAGCAACCTACTAGCGGGGGGGGAAGGCACAGATACGCAGTATTTT
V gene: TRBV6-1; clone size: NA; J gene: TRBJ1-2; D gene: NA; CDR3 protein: CASSESGAPNYGYTF; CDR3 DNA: TGTGCCAGCAGTGAATCCGGCGCACCTAACTATGGCTACACCTTC
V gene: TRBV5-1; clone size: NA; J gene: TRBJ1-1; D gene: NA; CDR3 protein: CASSLAPNTEAFF; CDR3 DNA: TGCGCCAGCAGCTTGGCCCCGAACACTGAAGCTTTCTTT
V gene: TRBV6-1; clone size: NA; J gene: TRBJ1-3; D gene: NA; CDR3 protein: CASGGIGSGNTIYF; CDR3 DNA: TGTGCCAGCGGTGGAATAGGCTCTGGAAACACCATATATTTT
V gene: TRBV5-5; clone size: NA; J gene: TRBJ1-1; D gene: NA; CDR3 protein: CASSFETGYVSTEAFF; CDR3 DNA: TGTGCCAGCAGCTTCGAGACAGGATATGTTAGCACTGAAGCTTTCTTT